This TCR beta chain was captured in a study of identical twins. Study findings and constraints: Insertions were reduced in abundant cord blood beta clonotypes but not in memory repertoires.

Concerning this clonotype itself: The antigen remains undetermined.

Trimming took off 7 bases at V and 0 bases at J, with 4 bases between the two ends. Germline values: CDR1 SEHNR, CDR2 FQNEAQ (reference sequence). The CDR3 is 13 residues long. Through template switching, a universal primer site was introduced, and the cDNA contained unique molecular identifiers. TCRdb re-analysed the 5' RACE reads in MiXCR, keeping a single row per CDR3 protein. The profile shows fewer than 250,000 distinct CDR3 sequences, approximately 7.8% of them singletons. The data were also submitted as part of a second study, on yellow fever vaccine responses in identical twins.

The sample comprised CD8+ T cells sorted from blood. The TCR comes from a woman between 18 and 30 years old in good health. V is TRBV7-9 and J is TRBJ2-6; no firm D call. DNA of the CDR3: TGTGCCAGCATCGTCTCTGGGGCCAACGTCCTGACTTTC. Residues: CASIVSGANVLTF.